This T cell receptor (beta chain) was documented in a study of cytomegalovirus exposure and HLA in healthy donors. It was healthy bone marrow donors who served as donors. CDR1 SGHRS and CDR2 YFSETQ come from the germline V gene. The germline V and J ends were trimmed by 1 base and 1 base, with 15 bases remaining between them. This CDR3 spans 17 amino acids. General observations from the study: A prior analysis recorded that most TCR beta V segments were productive about 87% or about 30% of the time.

It was with 60 Vbeta and 13 Jbeta primers that the PCR ran. Method: immunoSEQ multiplex PCR; TCRdb's copy keeps in-frame clones and lacks some. The sample lists approximately 150,000 clones; about 80% were seen once. Comments on this clone: Antigen unknown.

The TCR comes from a man aged 40-55 years in good health and CMV-seronegative. Sequencing was carried out using PBMCs. The chain links TRBV5-1 to TRBJ1-3, with D possibly TRBD1 on 6 matching bases. The CDR3 bases are TGCGCCAGCAGCTTGAATTTCGGCAGGGGATCTGGAAACACCATATATTTT. Translated: CASSLNFGRGSGNTIYF.